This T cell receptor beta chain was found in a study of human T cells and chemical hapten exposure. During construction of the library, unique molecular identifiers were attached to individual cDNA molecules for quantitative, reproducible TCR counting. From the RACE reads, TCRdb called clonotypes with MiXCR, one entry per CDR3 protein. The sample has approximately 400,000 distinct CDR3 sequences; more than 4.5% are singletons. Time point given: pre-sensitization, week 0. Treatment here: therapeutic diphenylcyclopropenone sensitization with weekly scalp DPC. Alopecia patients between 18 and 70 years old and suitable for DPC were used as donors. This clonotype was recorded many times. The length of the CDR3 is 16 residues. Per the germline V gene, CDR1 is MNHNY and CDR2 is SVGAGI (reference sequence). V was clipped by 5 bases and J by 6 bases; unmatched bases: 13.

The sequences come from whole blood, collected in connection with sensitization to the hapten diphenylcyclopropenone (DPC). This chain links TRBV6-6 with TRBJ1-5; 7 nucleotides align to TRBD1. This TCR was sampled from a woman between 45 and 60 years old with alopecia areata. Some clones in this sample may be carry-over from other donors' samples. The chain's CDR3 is CASSSEQGTISQPQHF. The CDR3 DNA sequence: TGTGCCAGCAGTAGCGAACAGGGGACGATAAGTCAGCCCCAGCATTTT.